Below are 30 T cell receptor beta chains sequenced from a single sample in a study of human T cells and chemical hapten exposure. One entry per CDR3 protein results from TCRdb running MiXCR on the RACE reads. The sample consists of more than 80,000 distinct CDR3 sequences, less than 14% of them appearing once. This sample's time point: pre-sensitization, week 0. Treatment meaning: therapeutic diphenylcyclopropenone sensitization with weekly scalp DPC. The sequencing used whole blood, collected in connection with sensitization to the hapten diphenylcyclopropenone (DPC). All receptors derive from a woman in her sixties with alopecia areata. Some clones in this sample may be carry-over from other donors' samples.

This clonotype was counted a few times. This CDR3 reads CASSVAGQGAIGNTGELFF. The CDR3 region has the DNA TGTGCCAGCAGCGTAGCAGGACAGGGGGCTATTGGGAACACCGGGGAGCTGTTTTTT. This chain connects TRBV9 to TRBJ2-2, with TRBD1 identical over 11 bases. This CDR3 is built from 19 residues. Trimming removed 0 bases from V and 1 base from J; junction bases left unmatched: 8. Germline-derived CDR1 and CDR2 are SGDLS and YYNGEE.

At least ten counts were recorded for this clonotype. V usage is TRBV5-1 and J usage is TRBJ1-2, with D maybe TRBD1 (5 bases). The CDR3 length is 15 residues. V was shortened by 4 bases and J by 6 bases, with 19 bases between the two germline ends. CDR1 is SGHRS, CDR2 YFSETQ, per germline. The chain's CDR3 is CASSIGTAPPHGYTF. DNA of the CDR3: TGCGCCAGCAGCATAGGGACTGCTCCTCCCCATGGCTACACCTTC. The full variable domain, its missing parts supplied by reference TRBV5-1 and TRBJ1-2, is KAGVTQTPRYLIKTRGQQVTLSCSPISGHRSVSWYQQTPGQGLQFLFEYFSETQRNKGNFPGRFSGRQFSNSRSEMNVSTLELGDSALYLCASSIGTAPPHGYTFGSGTRLTVV.

The CDR3 bases are TGTGCCACCAGTGACCCGAGGACAGGGGAGACCGGGGAGCTGTTTTTT. It translates to CATSDPRTGETGELFF. The rearrangement joins TRBV24-1 to TRBJ2-2, with TRBD1 matching 9 bases. Germline V lookup: CDR1 KGHDR, CDR2 SFDVKD. V dropped 4 bases and J dropped 5; count of bases not matched to a gene: 7. This CDR3 comprises 16 residues.

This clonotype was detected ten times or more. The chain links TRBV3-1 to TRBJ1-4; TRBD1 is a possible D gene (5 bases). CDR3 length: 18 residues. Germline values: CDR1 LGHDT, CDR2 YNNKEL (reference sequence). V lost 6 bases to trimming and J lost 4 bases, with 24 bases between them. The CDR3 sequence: CASRAYYSGASGNEKLFF. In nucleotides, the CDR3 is TGTGCCAGCAGAGCTTATTATTCCGGGGCTAGTGGTAATGAAAAACTGTTTTTT. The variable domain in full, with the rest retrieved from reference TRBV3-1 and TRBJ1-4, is DTAVSQTPKYLVTQMGNDKSIKCEQNLGHDTMYWYKQDSKKFLKIMFSYNNKELIINETVPNRFSPKSPDKAHLNLHINSLELGDSAVYFCASRAYYSGASGNEKLFFGSGTQLSVL.

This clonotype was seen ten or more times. In nucleotides, the CDR3 is TGTGCCAGCAGCGCCTTGCCACAGGTCTACTCTGGAAACACCATATATTTT. Protein product: CASSALPQVYSGNTIYF. The rearrangement uses TRBV9 and TRBJ1-3; D might be TRBD1 (5 bases). V was trimmed by 3 bases and J by 0 bases, leaving 16 bases between them. The CDR3 length is 17 residues. CDR1 and CDR2 from the germline V gene are SGDLS and YYNGEE.

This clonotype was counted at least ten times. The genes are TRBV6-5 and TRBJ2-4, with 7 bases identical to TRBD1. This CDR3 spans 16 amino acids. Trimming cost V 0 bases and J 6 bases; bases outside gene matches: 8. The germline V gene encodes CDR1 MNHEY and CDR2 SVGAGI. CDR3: CASSYSPGPGGNIQYF. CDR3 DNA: TGTGCCAGCAGTTACTCGCCCGGGCCAGGGGGAAACATTCAGTACTTC.

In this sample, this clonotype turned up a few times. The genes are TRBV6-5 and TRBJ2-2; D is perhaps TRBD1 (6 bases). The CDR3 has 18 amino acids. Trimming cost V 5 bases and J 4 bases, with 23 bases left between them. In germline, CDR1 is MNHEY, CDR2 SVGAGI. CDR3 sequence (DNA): TGTGCCAGCAGTCGCGCCCTGATTGGGGGCGCGGGCACCGGGGAGCTGTTTTTT. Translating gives CASSRALIGGAGTGELFF.

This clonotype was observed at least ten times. CDR3 sequence: CSVGGQLLPGELFF. The CDR3 DNA reads as TGCAGCGTTGGAGGGCAACTTCTCCCCGGGGAGCTGTTTTTT. This rearrangement joins TRBV29-1 to TRBJ2-2; a weak D match, TRBD2 (5 bases). The CDR3 loop spans 14 amino acids. Trimming cost V 4 bases and J 6 bases, with 15 bases left between them. The germline V gene has CDR1 SQVTM and CDR2 ANQGSEA.

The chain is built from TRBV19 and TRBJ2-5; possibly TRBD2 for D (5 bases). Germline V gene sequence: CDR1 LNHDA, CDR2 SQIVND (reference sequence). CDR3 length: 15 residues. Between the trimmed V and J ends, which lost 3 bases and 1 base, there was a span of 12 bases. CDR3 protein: CASSIRAEPQETQYF. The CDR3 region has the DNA TGTGCCAGTAGTATCAGAGCGGAGCCCCAAGAGACCCAGTACTTC.

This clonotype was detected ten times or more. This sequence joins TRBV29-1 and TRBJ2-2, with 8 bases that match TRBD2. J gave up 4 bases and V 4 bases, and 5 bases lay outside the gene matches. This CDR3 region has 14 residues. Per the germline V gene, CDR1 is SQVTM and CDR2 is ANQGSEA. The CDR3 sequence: CSVAVAGSTGELFF. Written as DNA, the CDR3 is TGCAGCGTTGCGGTAGCGGGGTCCACCGGGGAGCTGTTTTTT.

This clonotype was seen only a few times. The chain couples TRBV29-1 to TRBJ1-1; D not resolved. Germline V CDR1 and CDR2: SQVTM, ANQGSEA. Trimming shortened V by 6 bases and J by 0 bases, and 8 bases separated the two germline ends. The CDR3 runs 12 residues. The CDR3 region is CSVLDLNTEAFF. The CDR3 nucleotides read TGCAGCGTCTTAGATCTGAACACTGAAGCTTTCTTT.

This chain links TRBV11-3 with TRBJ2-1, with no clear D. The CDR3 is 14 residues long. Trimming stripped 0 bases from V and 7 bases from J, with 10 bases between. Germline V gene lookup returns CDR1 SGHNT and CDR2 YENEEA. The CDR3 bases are TGTGCCAGCAGCTTAGATCGGGTTTTGAATGAGCAGTTCTTC. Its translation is CASSLDRVLNEQFF.

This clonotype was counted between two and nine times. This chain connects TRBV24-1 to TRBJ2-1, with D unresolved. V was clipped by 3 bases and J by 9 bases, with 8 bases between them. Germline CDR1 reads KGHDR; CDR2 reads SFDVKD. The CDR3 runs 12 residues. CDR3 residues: CATSDGWREQFF. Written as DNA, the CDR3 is TGTGCCACCAGTGATGGGTGGCGTGAGCAGTTCTTC.

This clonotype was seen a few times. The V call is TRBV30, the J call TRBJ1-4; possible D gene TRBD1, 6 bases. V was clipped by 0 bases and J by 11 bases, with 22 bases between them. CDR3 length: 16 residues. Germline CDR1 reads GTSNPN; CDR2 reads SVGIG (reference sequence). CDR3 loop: CAWSVHGLGALGKLFF. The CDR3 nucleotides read TGTGCCTGGAGTGTACACGGTTTGGGGGCCCTGGGGAAACTGTTTTTT.

The CDR3 DNA is TGTGCCAGCAGTGACTTTCGGGACTACGAGCAGTACTTC. Protein sequence: CASSDFRDYEQYF. The V and J genes are TRBV7-2 and TRBJ2-7, with a tentative D call TRBD2 (5 bases). Germline assignment: CDR1 SGHTA and CDR2 FQGNSA. Trimming cost V 6 bases and J 3 bases, with 12 bases left between them. The length of the CDR3 is 13 residues.

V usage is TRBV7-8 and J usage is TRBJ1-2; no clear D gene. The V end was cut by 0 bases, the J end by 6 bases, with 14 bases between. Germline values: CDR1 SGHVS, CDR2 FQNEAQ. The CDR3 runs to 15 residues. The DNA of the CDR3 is TGTGCCAGCAGCTTAGCCGGAGGAGGAGTGGATGGCTACACCTTC. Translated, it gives CASSLAGGGVDGYTF.

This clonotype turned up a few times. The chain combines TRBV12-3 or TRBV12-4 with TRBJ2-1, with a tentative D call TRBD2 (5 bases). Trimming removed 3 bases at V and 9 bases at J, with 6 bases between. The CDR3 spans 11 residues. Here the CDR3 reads CASSLRVEQFF. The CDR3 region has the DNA TGTGCCAGCAGTTTGCGGGTTGAGCAGTTCTTC.

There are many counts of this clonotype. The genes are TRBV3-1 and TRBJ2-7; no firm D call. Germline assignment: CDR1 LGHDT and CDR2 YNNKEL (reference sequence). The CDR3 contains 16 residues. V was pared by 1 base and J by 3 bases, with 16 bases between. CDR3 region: CASSQGGGGLNYEQYF. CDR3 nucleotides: TGTGCCAGCAGCCAAGGGGGTGGCGGCCTAAACTACGAGCAGTACTTC.

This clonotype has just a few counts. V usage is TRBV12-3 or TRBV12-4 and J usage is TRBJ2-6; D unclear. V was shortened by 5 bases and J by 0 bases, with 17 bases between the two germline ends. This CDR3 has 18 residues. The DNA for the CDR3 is TGTGCCAGCAGTCCTACGGGTCTGTCCTACTCTGGGGCCAACGTCCTGACTTTC. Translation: CASSPTGLSYSGANVLTF.

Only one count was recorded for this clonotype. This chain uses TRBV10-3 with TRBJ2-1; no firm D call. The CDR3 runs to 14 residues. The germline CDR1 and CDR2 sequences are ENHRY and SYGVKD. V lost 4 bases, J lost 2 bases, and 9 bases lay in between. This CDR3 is CAISADRAYNEQFF. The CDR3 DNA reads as TGTGCCATCAGTGCGGATCGGGCCTACAATGAGCAGTTCTTC.

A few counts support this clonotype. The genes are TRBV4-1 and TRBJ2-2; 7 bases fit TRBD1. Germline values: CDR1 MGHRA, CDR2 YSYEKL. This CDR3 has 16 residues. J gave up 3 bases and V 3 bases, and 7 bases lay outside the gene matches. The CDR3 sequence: CASSHPRTGYTGELFF. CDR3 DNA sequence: TGCGCCAGCAGCCACCCGAGGACAGGATACACCGGGGAGCTGTTTTTT.

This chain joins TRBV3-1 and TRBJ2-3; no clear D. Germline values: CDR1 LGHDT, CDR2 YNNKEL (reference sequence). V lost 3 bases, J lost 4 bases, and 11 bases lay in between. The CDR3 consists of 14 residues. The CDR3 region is CASSHPGTPDTQYF. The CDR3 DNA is TGTGCCAGCAGCCATCCTGGAACGCCAGATACGCAGTATTTT.

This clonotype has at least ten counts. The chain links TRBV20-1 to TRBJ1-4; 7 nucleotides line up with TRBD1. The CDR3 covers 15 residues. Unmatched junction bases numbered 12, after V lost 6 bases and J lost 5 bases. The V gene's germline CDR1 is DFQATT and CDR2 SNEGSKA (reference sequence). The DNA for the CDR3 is TGCAGTGCCAGGGACAGCCTACGGGGCAATGAAAAACTGTTTTTT. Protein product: CSARDSLRGNEKLFF.

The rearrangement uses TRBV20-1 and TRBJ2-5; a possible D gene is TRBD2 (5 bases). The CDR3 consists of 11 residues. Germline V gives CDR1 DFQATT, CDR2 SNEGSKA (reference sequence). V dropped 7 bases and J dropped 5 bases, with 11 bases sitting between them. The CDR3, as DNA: TGCAGTGTTAGCGATCGGGAGACCCAGTACTTC. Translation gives CSVSDRETQYF.

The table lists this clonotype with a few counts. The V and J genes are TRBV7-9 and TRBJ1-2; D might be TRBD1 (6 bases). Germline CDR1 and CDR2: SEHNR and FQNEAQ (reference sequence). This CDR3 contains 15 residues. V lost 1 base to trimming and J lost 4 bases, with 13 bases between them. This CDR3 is CASSLGGGRSYGYTF. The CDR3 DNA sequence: TGTGCCAGCAGCTTAGGTGGGGGGCGCAGCTATGGCTACACCTTC. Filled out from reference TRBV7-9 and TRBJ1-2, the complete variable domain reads DTGVSQNPRHKITKRGQNVTFRCDPISEHNRLYWYRQTLGQGPEFLTYFQNEAQLEKSRLLSDRFSAERPKGSFSTLEIQRTEQGDSAMYLCASSLGGGRSYGYTFGSGTRLTVV.

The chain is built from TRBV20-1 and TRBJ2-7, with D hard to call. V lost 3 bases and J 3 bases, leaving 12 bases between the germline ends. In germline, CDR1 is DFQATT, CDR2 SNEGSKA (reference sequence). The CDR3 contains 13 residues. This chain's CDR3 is CSASHSDGYEQYF. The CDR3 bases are TGCAGTGCTAGTCACTCGGACGGCTACGAGCAGTACTTC.

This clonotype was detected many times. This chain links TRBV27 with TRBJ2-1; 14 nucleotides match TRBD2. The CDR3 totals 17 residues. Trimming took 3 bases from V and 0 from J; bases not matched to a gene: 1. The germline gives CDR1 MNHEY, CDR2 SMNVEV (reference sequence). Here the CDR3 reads CASSLGTSGGSYNEQFF. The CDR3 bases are TGTGCCAGCAGTTTGGGGACTAGCGGGGGCTCCTACAATGAGCAGTTCTTC.

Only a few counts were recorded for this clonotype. The CDR3 coding sequence is TGTGCCAGCAGCTTATCACCTTTTGATCAGCCCCAGCATTTT. Translated, it gives CASSLSPFDQPQHF. The V gene is TRBV7-8, the J gene TRBJ1-5; D is uncertain. Looked up from germline, CDR1 is SGHVS and CDR2 is FQNEAQ. CDR3 length: 14 residues. V was shortened by 2 bases and J by 5 bases, with 10 bases between the two germline ends.

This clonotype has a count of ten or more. The CDR3 DNA sequence: TGCGCCAGCAGCTTGGGACAGGGAAATAATGAGCAGTTCTTC. Translated: CASSLGQGNNEQFF. This chain uses TRBV5-1 with TRBJ2-1; 7 nucleotides match TRBD1. Germline V gene data show CDR1 as SGHRS and CDR2 as YFSETQ. V was clipped by 0 bases and J by 7 bases; unmatched bases: 4. The length of the CDR3 is 14 residues. The entire variable domain, with the rest obtained from reference TRBV5-1 and TRBJ2-1, is as follows: KAGVTQTPRYLIKTRGQQVTLSCSPISGHRSVSWYQQTPGQGLQFLFEYFSETQRNKGNFPGRFSGRQFSNSRSEMNVSTLELGDSALYLCASSLGQGNNEQFFGPGTRLTVL.

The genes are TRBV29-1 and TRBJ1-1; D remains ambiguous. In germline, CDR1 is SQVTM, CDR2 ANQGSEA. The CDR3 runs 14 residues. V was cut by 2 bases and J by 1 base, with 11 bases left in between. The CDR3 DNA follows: TGCAGCGTTGAAAGGGTAAGGCCGAACACTGAAGCTTTCTTT. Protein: CSVERVRPNTEAFF.